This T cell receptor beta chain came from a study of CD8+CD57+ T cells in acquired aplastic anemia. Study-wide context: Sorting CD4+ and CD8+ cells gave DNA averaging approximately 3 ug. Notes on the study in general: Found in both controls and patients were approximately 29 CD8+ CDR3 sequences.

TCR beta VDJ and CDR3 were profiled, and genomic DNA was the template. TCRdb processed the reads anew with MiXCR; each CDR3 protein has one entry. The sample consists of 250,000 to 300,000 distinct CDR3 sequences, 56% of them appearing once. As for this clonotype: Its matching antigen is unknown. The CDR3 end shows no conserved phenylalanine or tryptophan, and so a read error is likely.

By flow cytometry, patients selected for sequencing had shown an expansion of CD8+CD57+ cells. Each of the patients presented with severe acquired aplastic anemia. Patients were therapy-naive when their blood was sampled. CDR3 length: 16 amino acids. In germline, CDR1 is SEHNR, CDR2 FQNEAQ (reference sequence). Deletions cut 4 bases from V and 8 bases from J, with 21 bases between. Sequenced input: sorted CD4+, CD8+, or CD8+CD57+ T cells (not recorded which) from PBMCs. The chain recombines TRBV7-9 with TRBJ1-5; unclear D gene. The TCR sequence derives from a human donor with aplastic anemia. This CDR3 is CASSSTGGPLSEPQHS. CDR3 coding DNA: TGTGCCAGCAGCTCGACGGGAGGGCCTCTAAGTGAGCCCCAGCATTCT.